This T cell receptor beta chain originates from a study of shared clonotypes between healthy human individuals. This clone was counted ten times or more. Sequenced by immunoSEQ multiplex PCR; TCRdb stores in-frame clones only, minus some. Of approximately 740,000 clones detected, 74% appear once; the ten largest clones hold 1.7%. The CDR3 consists of 13 residues. Germline-derived CDR1 and CDR2 are MDHEN and SYDVKM. The V end lost 5 bases, the J end lost 7 bases, and 15 bases lay between the germline ends. Sequenced material: memory CD4+ T cells sorted from blood. Sample subset: CD45RA-negative fraction. This chain connects TRBV28 to TRBJ2-7; D remains unclear. The clonotype originates from a woman younger than 45 in good health. The CDR3 bases are TGTGCCAGCAGTCCAACCTTCAAGCTTGAGCAGTACTTC. As protein: CASSPTFKLEQYF.